The table lists the clone carrying this T cell receptor beta chain with many counts. No antigen is known for it. TCRdb passed the RT-PCR reads through MiXCR, listing each CDR3 protein once. This sample has 200,000 to 300,000 distinct CDR3 sequences, with 12% found just once. Germline CDR1 and CDR2: SQVTM and ANQGSEA. V was clipped by 4 bases and J by 0 bases, with 9 bases between them. This CDR3 spans 13 amino acids. The sample is drawn from a study of response to subunit inactivated influenza vaccine. Study-wide points: Authors suggested few new T cells are recruited by each seasonal influenza vaccination.

Source: non-naive T cells sorted from PBMCs, taken around two weeks before vaccination. The source of this sequence is a man between 50 and 59 years old who received an inactivated influenza vaccine. The rearrangement uses TRBV29-1 and TRBJ1-1, with D unresolved. The CDR3 DNA is TGCAGCGTTGCCGTTTCCGTGAACACTGAAGCTTTCTTT. It is translated as CSVAVSVNTEAFF.